Here is one T cell receptor beta chain with its context. CDR1 and CDR2 from the germline V gene are MDHEN and SYDVKM. This CDR3 region has 14 residues. V lost 5 bases, J lost 3 bases, and 8 bases lay in between. These data belong to a study of control samples from healthy donors and cancer patients. The protocol was immunoSEQ multiplex PCR, while the TCRdb copy is restricted to in-frame clones and leaves out a portion. This table holds 130,000 to 150,000 clones, 93% found once. Input material: blood. The rearrangement links TRBV28 to TRBJ1-6, with no clear D. The clonotype was recovered from a man aged 18 to 35 in good health. The CDR3 DNA follows: TGTGCCAGCAGTAAGACCGACTATAATTCACCCCTCCACTTT. Its protein product is CASSKTDYNSPLHF.